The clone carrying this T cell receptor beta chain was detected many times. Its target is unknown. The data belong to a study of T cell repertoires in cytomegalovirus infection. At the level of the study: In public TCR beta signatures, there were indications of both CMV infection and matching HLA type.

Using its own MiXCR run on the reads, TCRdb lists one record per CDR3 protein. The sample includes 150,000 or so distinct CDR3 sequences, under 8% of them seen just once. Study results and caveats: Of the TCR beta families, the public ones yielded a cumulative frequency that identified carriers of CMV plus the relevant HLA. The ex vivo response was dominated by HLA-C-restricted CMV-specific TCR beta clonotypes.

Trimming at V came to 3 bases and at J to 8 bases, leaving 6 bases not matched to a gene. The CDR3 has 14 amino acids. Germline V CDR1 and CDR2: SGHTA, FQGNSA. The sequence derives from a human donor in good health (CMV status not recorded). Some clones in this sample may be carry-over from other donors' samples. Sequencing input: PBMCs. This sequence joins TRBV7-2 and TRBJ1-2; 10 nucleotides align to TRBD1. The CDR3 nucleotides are TGTGCCAGCAGCTTTCAGGGACAGGGGCGCGGCTACACCTTC. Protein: CASSFQGQGRGYTF.